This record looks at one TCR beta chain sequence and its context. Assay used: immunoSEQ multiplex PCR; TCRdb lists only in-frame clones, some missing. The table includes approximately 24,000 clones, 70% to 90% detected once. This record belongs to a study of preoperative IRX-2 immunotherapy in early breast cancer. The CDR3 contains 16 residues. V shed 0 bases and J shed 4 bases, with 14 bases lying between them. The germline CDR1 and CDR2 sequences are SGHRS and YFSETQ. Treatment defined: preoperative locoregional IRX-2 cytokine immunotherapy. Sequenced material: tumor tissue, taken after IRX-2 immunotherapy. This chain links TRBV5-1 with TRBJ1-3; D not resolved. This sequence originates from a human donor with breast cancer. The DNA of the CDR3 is TGCGCCAGCAGCTTGGGAGCTACAGTTCGAGGAAACACCATATATTTT. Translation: CASSLGATVRGNTIYF.